Here is one TCR beta chain with its context. Its antigen is unidentified. This table comes from immunoSEQ multiplex PCR, and its TCRdb copy is limited to in-frame clones, with some not included. The profile shows some 180,000 clones, around nine tenths of them singletons. This specimen belongs to a study of T cell responses to AZD1222 COVID-19 vaccine. Study-level results: Donors were mostly white British, more females; clonal diversity possibly underestimated.

This CDR3 has 15 residues. The V and J ends lost 1 base and 7 bases, in that order; junction bases with no gene match: 6. Germline lookup yields CDR1 SGHTA and CDR2 FQGNSA. The V call is TRBV7-2, the J call TRBJ1-5; TRBD1 matches 8 bases. This material consisted of peripheral blood, taken on day 0 of AZD1222 vaccination. This sequence originates from an adult in good health. The CDR3 here is CASSLGQGWGQPQHF. In DNA, the CDR3 is TGTGCCAGCAGCTTAGGACAGGGGTGGGGACAGCCCCAGCATTTT.